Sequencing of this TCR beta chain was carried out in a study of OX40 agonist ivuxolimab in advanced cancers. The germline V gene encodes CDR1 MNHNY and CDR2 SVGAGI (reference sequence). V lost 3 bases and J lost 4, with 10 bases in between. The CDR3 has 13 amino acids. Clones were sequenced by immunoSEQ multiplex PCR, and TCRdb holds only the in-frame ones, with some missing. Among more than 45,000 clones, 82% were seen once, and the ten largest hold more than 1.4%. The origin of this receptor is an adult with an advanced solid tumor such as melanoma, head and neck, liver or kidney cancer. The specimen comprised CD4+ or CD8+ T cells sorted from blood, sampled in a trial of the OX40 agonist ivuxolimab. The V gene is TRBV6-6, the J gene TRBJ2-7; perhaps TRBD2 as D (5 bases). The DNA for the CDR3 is TGTGCCAGCAGTTATGGCGGGTTTTACGAGCAGTACTTC. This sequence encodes CASSYGGFYEQYF.